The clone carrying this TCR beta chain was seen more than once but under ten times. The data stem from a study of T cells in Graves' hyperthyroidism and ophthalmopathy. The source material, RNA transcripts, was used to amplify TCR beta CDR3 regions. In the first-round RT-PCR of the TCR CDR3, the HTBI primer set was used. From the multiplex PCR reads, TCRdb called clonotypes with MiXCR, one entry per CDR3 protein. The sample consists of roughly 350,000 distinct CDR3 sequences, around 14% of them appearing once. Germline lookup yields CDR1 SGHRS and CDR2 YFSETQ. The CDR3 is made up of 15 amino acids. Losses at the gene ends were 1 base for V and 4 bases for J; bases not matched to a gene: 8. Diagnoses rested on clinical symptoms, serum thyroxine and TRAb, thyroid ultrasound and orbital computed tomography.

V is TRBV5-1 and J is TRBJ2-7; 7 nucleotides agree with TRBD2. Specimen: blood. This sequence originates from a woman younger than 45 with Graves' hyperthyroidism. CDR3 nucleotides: TGCGCCAGCAGCTTGTTGGTCGGGGGGAATTACGAGCAGTACTTC. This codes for CASSLLVGGNYEQYF.